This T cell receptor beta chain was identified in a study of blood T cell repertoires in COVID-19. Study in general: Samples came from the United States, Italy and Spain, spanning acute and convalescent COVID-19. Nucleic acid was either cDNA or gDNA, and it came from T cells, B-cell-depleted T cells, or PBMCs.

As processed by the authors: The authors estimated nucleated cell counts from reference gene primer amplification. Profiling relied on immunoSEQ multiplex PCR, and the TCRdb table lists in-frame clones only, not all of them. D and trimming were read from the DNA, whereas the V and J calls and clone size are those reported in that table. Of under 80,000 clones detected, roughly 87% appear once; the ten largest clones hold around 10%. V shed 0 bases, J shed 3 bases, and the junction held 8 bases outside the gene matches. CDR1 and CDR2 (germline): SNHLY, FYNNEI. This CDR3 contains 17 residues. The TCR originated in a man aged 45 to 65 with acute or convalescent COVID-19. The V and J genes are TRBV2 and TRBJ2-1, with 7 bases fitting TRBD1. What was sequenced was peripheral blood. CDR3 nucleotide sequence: TGTGCCAGCAGTGAAGCGCAAAGACAGGGCCTCTACAATGAGCAGTTCTTC. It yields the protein CASSEAQRQGLYNEQFF.